This T cell receptor beta chain originates from a study of beta chain features in type 1 diabetes. Overall study: In age, gender and cell yields, patients were similar to healthy donors.

Sequencing targeted expressed TCRB transcripts, as all isolated RNA had been reverse transcribed. Assay used: immunoSEQ multiplex PCR; TCRdb lists only in-frame clones, some missing. The sample carries under 450,000 clones, about 15% recorded once. The V segment lost 6 bases and the J segment 2 bases; nucleotides outside the gene matches: 5. Germline CDR1 is SNHLY and CDR2 is FYNNEI. The CDR3 has 15 residues. This sequence originates from a young woman in good health. The chain combines TRBV2 with TRBJ2-1, with TRBD1 matching over 9 bases. Sample: naive CD4+ T cells from blood. The CDR3 nucleotides read TGTGCCAGCAGGAGACAGGGGGGCACCTACAATGAGCAGTTCTTC. Translation: CASRRQGGTYNEQFF.